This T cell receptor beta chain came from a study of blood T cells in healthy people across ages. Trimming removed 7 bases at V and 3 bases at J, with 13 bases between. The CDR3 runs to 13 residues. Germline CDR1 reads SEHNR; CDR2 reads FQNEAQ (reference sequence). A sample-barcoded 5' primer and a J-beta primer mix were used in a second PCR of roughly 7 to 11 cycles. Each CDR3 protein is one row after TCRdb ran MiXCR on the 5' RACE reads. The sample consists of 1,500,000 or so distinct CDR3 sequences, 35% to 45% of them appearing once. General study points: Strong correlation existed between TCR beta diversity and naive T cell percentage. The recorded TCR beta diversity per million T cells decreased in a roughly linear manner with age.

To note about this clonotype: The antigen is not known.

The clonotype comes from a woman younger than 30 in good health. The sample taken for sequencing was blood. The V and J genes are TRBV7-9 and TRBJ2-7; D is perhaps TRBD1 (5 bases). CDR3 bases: TGTGCCAGCAACCTCCTCGACAGCTACGAGCAGTACTTC. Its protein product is CASNLLDSYEQYF.